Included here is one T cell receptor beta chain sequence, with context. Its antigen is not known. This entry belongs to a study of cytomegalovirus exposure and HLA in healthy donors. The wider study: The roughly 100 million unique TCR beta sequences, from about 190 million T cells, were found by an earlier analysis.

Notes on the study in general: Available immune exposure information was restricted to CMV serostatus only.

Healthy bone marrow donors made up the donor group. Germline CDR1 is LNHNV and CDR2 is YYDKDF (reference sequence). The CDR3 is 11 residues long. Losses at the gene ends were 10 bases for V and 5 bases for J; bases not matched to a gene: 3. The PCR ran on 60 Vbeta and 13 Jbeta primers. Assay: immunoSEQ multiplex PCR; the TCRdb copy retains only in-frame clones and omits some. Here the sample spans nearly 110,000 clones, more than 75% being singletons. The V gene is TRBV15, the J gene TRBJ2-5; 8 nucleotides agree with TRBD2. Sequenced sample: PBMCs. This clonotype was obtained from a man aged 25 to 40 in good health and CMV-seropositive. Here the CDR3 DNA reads TGTGCCAGCGGCGGGGGGGAGACCCAGTACTTC. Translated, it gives CASGGGETQYF.